A selection of T cell receptor beta chains follows, all from one sample in a study of PD-L1 blockade in urothelial cancer. TCRdb keeps only in-frame clones here, not all; method: immunoSEQ multiplex PCR. The sample has 70,000 to 75,000 clones, less than 90% seen once. Sample: PBMCs, taken around atezolizumab (anti-PD-L1) treatment. Receptors were obtained from a man in his sixties or seventies with urothelial cancer. The CDR3 runs from the conserved cysteine through the conserved F or W. A D gene is named only where the DNA matches it firmly. Some rows have no size entry. The others give once, few or many, or a class for an expanded clone.

V	size	J	D	DNA	CDR3
TRBV9	.	TRBJ2-3	.	TGTGCCAGCAGCGTAGGACAGTCGATCTCAGATACGCAGTATTTT	CASSVGQSISDTQYF
TRBV5-1	once	TRBJ2-2	TRBD2	TGCGCCAGCAGCTCGGGACTAGCGGAGACGGACACCGGGGAGCTGTTTTTT	CASSSGLAETDTGELFF
TRBV15	.	TRBJ1-2	TRBD1	TGTGCCACCAGCAGAGCCAACAGGGGGCCGCGGGGCTACACCTTC	CATSRANRGPRGYTF
TRBV28	.	TRBJ2-1	TRBD1	TGTGCCAGCCTCGGGACAGATTACAATGAGCAGTTCTTC	CASLGTDYNEQFF
TRBV5-4	few	TRBJ1-1	TRBD1	TGTGCCAGCAGTCCTCCCGGGACAGGGGTAACTGAAGCTTTCTTT	CASSPPGTGVTEAFF
TRBV10-3	.	TRBJ1-1	TRBD1	TGTGCCATCAGTGAAGGGGGCGCGAAGGACACTGAAGCTTTCTTT	CAISEGGAKDTEAFF
TRBV7-8	.	TRBJ1-5	TRBD1	TGTGCCAGCAGCTTGGACAGGGGGCGCGTCTCGAGCAATCAGCCCCAGCATTTT	CASSLDRGRVSSNQPQHF
TRBV19	.	TRBJ2-2	TRBD2	TGTGCCGCGAAGGTGGTAGCTAGCGGGACGCCCGGGGAGCTGTTTTTT	CAAKVVASGTPGELFF
TRBV30	few	TRBJ1-5	.	TGTGCCTGGAGTTTGGACACGAATCAGCCCCAGCATTTT	CAWSLDTNQPQHF
TRBV6-1	.	TRBJ1-5	TRBD1	TGTGCCAGCATACGAGACAGGGGAGGCAATCAGCCCCAGCATTTT	CASIRDRGGNQPQHF
TRBV29-1	.	TRBJ2-5	.	TGCAGCGCCCGTCCCGGCCAAGAGACCCAGTACTTC	CSARPGQETQYF
TRBV10-3	.	TRBJ2-1	.	TGTGCCATCAGTGCTAAGAAAAGGAAGCGGTCTCTTGCGTACAATGAGCAGTTCTTC	CAISAKKRKRSLAYNEQFF
TRBV11-2	.	TRBJ1-2	.	TGTGCCAGCAGCTTAGCCGGTTATGGCTACACCTTC	CASSLAGYGYTF
TRBV2	.	TRBJ2-3	TRBD2	TGTGCCAGCGGAGCGGGAGTGCTTGGAGCATTGACGCAGTATTTT	CASGAGVLGALTQYF
TRBV5-5	many	TRBJ1-2	.	TGTGCCAGCAGCTACGGGGGGCGCAGCCTTGGCTACACCTTC	CASSYGGRSLGYTF
TRBV28	.	TRBJ2-1	.	TGTGCCAGCAGTTGGGACTCCCGGGGAGGATACAATGAGCAGTTCTTC	CASSWDSRGGYNEQFF
TRBV6-1	once	TRBJ1-5	TRBD1	TGTGCCAGCAGTGAAGGACAGGGGGCGGGACAGCCCCAGCATTTT	CASSEGQGAGQPQHF
TRBV30	.	TRBJ1-1	TRBD1	TGTGCCTACACGCGGGACAGGGGGAACACTGAAGCTTTCTTT	CAYTRDRGNTEAFF
TRBV7-5	.	TRBJ2-5	.	TGTGCCTCCAAGGGGGTAAAAGAGACCCAGTACTTC	CASKGVKETQYF
TRBV28	.	TRBJ1-2	TRBD1	TGTGCCAGCAGTTTACTTCTAGGGACAGGGGATGGCAACAACTATGGCTACACCTTC	CASSLLLGTGDGNNYGYTF
TRBV2	.	TRBJ1-5	.	TGTGCCAGCAGAGGAGGGAATCAGCCCCAGCATTTT	CASRGGNQPQHF
TRBV6-1	.	TRBJ1-4	.	TGTGCCAGCAGAGCGGGGCCAACAACTAATGAAAAACTGTTTTTT	CASRAGPTTNEKLFF
TRBV6-7	.	TRBJ2-3	.	TGTGCCAGCAGTTACTCGCCCTTAGGAGTCCCAGATACGCAGTATTTT	CASSYSPLGVPDTQYF
TRBV5-1	.	TRBJ1-2	TRBD1	TGCGCCAGCAGCCAAGGGGGTACAGGGGACGGCTACACCTTC	CASSQGGTGDGYTF
TRBV10-1	.	TRBJ2-7	TRBD1	TGCGCCCCGCCCGGGACAGAACCTCTTCCCGAGCAGTACTTC	CAPPGTEPLPEQYF
TRBV28	.	TRBJ1-3	TRBD1	TGTGCCAGCAGTTTAGCACAGGGGGCGCACTCTGGAAACACCATATATTTT	CASSLAQGAHSGNTIYF
TRBV7-3	once	TRBJ2-5	.	TGTGCCAGCAGCTTAATATCTCAAGAGACCCAGTACTTC	CASSLISQETQYF
TRBV5-1	.	TRBJ2-3	TRBD2	TGCGCCAGCAGCTTGGGTCTAGCGGGAGTCGGAGATACGCAGTATTTT	CASSLGLAGVGDTQYF
TRBV27	.	TRBJ1-2	TRBD1	TGTGCCAGCAGGACCGGGACAGGGTCAAAGTTAGGCTCTGGCTACACCTTC	CASRTGTGSKLGSGYTF
TRBV6-5	.	TRBJ2-1	TRBD2	TGTGCCAGCAGTTCCCCGACTAGCGGGGTTCCCAATGAGCAGTTCTTC	CASSSPTSGVPNEQFF
TRBV7-3	.	TRBJ2-1	TRBD1	TGTGCCAGCAGCAGAAACCGGGACAGGGGGAATGAGCAGTTCTTC	CASSRNRDRGNEQFF
TRBV9	.	TRBJ1-1	.	TGTGCCAGCAGCGTGAGCGGGGAAGTGGACACTGAAGCTTTCTTT	CASSVSGEVDTEAFF
TRBV28	.	TRBJ2-7	TRBD1	TGTGCCAGCAGTCTCCCATCCACAGGGGCCTTCGACGAGCAGTACTTC	CASSLPSTGAFDEQYF
TRBV19	.	TRBJ2-2	.	TGTGCCAGTAGTATAACCGACCGCCTAGTGAGGGCCGGGGAGCTGTTTTTT	CASSITDRLVRAGELFF
TRBV18	.	TRBJ2-3	TRBD1	TGTGCCAGCTCACCTACCACGGGGACAGGGGTGTTGTATTTT	CASSPTTGTGVLYF
TRBV6-4	medium-sized	TRBJ2-3	TRBD2	TGTGCCAGCAGTGACTCAACGGGAGGGGTGGATACGCAGTATTTT	CASSDSTGGVDTQYF
TRBV21-1	.	TRBJ2-2	.	TGTGCCAGCAGCAAGTTAATTTGGCGGGAGTGCCCCGGGGAGCTGTTTTTT	CASSKLIWRECPGELFF
TRBV5-1	.	TRBJ1-1	.	TGCGCCAGCAGCTTGGAGGTGGGCCCCACTGAAGCTTTCTTT	CASSLEVGPTEAFF
TRBV5-4	.	TRBJ1-1	.	TGTGCCAGCAGCTTATGGTCACAACCTGAAGCTTTCTTT	CASSLWSQPEAFF
TRBV14	.	TRBJ2-1	TRBD2	TGTGCCAGCAGCCAAGATCGGACTAGGCAGTTCTTC	CASSQDRTRQFF
TRBV27	.	TRBJ1-5	.	TGTGCCAGCAGTTTGAATAGGGGGTTGGATCAGCCCCAGCATTTT	CASSLNRGLDQPQHF
TRBV5-6	.	TRBJ1-5	TRBD1	TGTGCCAGCAGCCGACAGGGGACAAATCAGCCCCAGCATTTT	CASSRQGTNQPQHF